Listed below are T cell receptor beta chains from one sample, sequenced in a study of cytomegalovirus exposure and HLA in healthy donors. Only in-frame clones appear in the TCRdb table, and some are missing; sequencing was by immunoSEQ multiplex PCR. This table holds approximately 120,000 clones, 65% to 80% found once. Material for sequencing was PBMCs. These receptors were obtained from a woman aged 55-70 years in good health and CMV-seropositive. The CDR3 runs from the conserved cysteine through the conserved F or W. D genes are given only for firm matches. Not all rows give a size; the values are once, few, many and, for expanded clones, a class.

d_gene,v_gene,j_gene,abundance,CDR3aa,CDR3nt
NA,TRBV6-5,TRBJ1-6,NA,CASSYLQGPGNSPLHF,TGTGCCAGCAGTTACCTACAGGGTCCCGGGAATTCACCCCTCCACTTT
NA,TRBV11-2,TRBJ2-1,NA,CASSLVAEQFF,TGTGCCAGCAGCTTAGTGGCTGAGCAGTTCTTC
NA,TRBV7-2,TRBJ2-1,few,CASSPIDIYNEQFF,TGTGCCAGCAGCCCCATCGACATCTACAATGAGCAGTTCTTC
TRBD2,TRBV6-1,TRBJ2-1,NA,CASSEEAGVFYNEQFF,TGTGCCAGCAGTGAAGAGGCGGGGGTCTTCTACAATGAGCAGTTCTTC
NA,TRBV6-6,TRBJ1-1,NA,CASGANTEAFF,TGTGCCAGCGGGGCTAACACTGAAGCTTTCTTT
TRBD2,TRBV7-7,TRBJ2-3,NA,CASSLGRGGRTDTQYF,TGTGCTAGCAGCTTAGGCCGGGGGGGCCGTACAGATACGCAGTATTTT
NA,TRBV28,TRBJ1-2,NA,CASRLENYYGYTF,TGTGCCAGCAGATTGGAGAACTACTATGGCTACACCTTC
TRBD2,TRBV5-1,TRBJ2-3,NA,CASSDNGGLAVRDTQYF,TGCGCCAGCAGCGATAACGGGGGACTAGCGGTGAGGGATACGCAGTATTTT
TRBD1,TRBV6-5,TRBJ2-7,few,CASSYLRTGSSYEQYF,TGTGCCAGCAGTTACCTAAGGACAGGGAGCTCCTACGAGCAGTACTTC
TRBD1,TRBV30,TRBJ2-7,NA,CAWSGQGDEQYF,TGTGCCTGGAGTGGACAGGGTGACGAGCAGTACTTC
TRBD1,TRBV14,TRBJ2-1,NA,CASSRGQGVMNEQFF,TGTGCCAGCAGCCGGGGACAGGGGGTTATGAATGAGCAGTTCTTC
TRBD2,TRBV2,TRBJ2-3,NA,CASSGDRAGASTDTQYF,TGTGCCAGCAGCGGAGACCGAGCGGGAGCTAGCACAGATACGCAGTATTTT
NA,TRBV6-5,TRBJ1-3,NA,CASSYGLSGNTIYF,TGTGCCAGCAGTTACGGACTCTCTGGAAACACCATATATTTT
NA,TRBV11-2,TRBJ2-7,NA,CASSFQAWEQYF,TGTGCCAGCAGCTTCCAGGCTTGGGAGCAGTACTTC
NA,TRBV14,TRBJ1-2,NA,CASSGAGYGYTF,TGTGCCAGCAGCGGTGCGGGCTATGGCTACACCTTC
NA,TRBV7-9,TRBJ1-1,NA,CASSSSGRSNTEAFF,TGTGCCAGCAGCTCCAGCGGCAGGAGCAACACTGAAGCTTTCTTT
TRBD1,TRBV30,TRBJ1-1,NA,CAWKGRGQGRTEAFF,TGTGCCTGGAAGGGCAGGGGGCAGGGTCGCACTGAAGCTTTCTTT
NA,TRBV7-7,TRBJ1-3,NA,CASSLGTPGSGNTIYF,TGTGCCAGCAGCCTCGGGACACCAGGGTCCGGAAACACCATATATTTT
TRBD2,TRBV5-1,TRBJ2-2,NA,CASSWWTSGITGELFF,TGCGCCAGCAGCTGGTGGACTAGCGGGATCACCGGGGAGCTGTTTTTT
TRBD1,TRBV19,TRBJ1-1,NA,CASSIRRDRGNTEAFF,TGTGCCAGTAGTATACGTCGGGACAGGGGGAACACTGAAGCTTTCTTT
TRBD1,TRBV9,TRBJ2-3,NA,CASSVRQGADTQYF,TGTGCCAGCAGCGTGCGACAGGGGGCTGATACGCAGTATTTT
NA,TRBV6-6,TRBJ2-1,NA,CASSYNSRDNEQFF,TGTGCCAGCAGTTACAACAGCCGAGACAATGAGCAGTTCTTC
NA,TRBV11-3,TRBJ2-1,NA,CASSFGESSYNEQFF,TGTGCCAGCAGCTTCGGGGAGAGCTCCTACAATGAGCAGTTCTTC
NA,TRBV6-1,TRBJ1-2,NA,CASSSPGFYGYTF,TGTGCCAGCAGTTCTCCAGGGTTCTATGGCTACACCTTC
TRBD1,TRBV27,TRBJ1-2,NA,CASSYLGQTLDGYTF,TGTGCCAGCAGTTACCTGGGACAGACCTTGGATGGCTACACCTTC
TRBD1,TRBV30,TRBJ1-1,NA,CAQGDTRAFF,TGTGCCCAGGGGGACACCCGAGCTTTCTTT